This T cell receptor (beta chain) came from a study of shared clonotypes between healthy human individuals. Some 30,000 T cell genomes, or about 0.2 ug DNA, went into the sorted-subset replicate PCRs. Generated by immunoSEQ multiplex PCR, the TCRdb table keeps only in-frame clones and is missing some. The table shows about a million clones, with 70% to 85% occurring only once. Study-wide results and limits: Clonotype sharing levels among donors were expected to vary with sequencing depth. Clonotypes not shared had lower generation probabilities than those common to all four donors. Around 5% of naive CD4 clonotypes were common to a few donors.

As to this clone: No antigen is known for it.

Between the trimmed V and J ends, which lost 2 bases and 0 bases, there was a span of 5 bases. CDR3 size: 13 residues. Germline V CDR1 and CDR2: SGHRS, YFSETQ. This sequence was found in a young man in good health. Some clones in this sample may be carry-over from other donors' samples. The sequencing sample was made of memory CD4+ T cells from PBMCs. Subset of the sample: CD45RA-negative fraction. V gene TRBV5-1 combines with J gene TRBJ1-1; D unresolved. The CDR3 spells CASSFFMNTEAFF. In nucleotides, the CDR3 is TGCGCCAGCAGCTTTTTCATGAACACTGAAGCTTTCTTT.